The 19 T cell receptor beta chains below were found in one sample sequenced in a study of blood T cells in healthy people across ages. Primed by a sample-barcoded 5' primer and a J-beta primer mix, a second PCR proceeded for roughly 7 to 12 cycles. TCRdb called the 5' RACE reads again in MiXCR, with one record for every CDR3 protein. In the table there are some 1,800,000 distinct CDR3 sequences, roughly 43% of which are singletons. Sample: blood. The receptors were sampled from a human donor in good health.

This clonotype came up a few times. This chain uses TRBV7-2 with TRBJ2-7; possible D gene TRBD2, 6 bases. Trimming shortened V by 1 base and J by 6 bases, and 16 bases separated the two germline ends. This CDR3 contains 15 residues. The germline gives CDR1 SGHTA, CDR2 FQGNSA. CDR3 in DNA: TGTGCCAGCAGCTTAGACGCGGGGTACCCACTCGAGCAGTACTTC. It is translated as CASSLDAGYPLEQYF.

This chain links TRBV7-3 with TRBJ1-2; D is perhaps TRBD1 (6 bases). The V end was cut by 6 bases, the J end by 8 bases, with 22 bases between. The CDR3 spans 15 residues. CDR1 and CDR2 from the germline V gene are SGHTA and FQGTGA. This CDR3 is CASSSTPRGGGGYTF. CDR3 coding DNA: TGTGCCAGCAGTTCAACCCCCCGGGGTGGGGGCGGCTACACCTTC.

This clonotype was seen a few times. The genes are TRBV7-3 and TRBJ1-1; unclear D gene. The CDR3 has 14 amino acids. The V gene lost 0 bases and the J gene lost 3 bases, with 8 bases spanning the gap. The germline CDR1 and CDR2 sequences are SGHTA and FQGTGA. The CDR3 coding sequence is TGTGCCAGCAGCTTAACACGGTCGGACACTGAAGCTTTCTTT. Translating gives CASSLTRSDTEAFF.

A few counts support this clonotype. This chain connects TRBV7-2 to TRBJ2-3, with 9 nucleotides matching TRBD2. This CDR3 is built from 16 residues. J was trimmed by 8 bases and V by 7 bases; bases with no gene match: 16. CDR1 is SGHTA, CDR2 FQGNSA, per germline. The CDR3 nucleotides are TGTGCCAGCACCTCTACCCAGCGGGGGGCTATGGGTACGCAGTATTTT. It is translated as CASTSTQRGAMGTQYF.

In this sample, this clonotype turned up a few times. The genes are TRBV12-3 or TRBV12-4 and TRBJ1-5; a weak D match, TRBD1 (5 bases). This CDR3 comprises 14 residues. V was pared by 7 bases and J by 7 bases, with 17 bases between. DNA of the CDR3: TGTGCCAGCACCGCGGGCAGGGAGGGACAGCCCCAGCATTTT. Translating it yields CASTAGREGQPQHF.

The CDR3 sequence: CSSDRGGNEQFF. The DNA of the CDR3 is TGCAGCTCGGACAGGGGTGGGAATGAGCAGTTCTTC. V usage is TRBV29-1 and J usage is TRBJ2-1; 9 bases fit TRBD1. The CDR3 loop spans 12 amino acids. V was clipped by 8 bases and J by 7 bases; unmatched bases: 6. Germline lookup yields CDR1 SQVTM and CDR2 ANQGSEA.

This clonotype came up many times. The rearrangement links TRBV11-2 to TRBJ2-3; D uncertain. V shed 7 bases and J shed 5 bases, with 7 bases lying between them. CDR1 is SGHAT and CDR2 is FQNNGV in the germline V gene. The CDR3 is 11 residues long. DNA of the CDR3: TGTGCCAGCACCTTGGGAGATACGCAGTATTTT. Amino acids: CASTLGDTQYF.

This clonotype showed up just a few times. The rearrangement links TRBV9 to TRBJ2-3; D might be TRBD1 (6 bases). V gave up 3 bases and J gave up 10 bases, with 18 bases separating them. This CDR3 is built from 14 residues. Germline V gene sequence: CDR1 SGDLS, CDR2 YYNGEE. The CDR3: CASSAPTGNYAQYF. The CDR3 DNA reads TGTGCCAGCAGCGCCCCTACAGGGAATTATGCGCAGTATTTT.

The rearrangement links TRBV4-3 to TRBJ2-1; TRBD2 matches at 7 bases. J lost 2 bases, V lost 0 bases, and 7 bases had no gene match. The CDR3 extends over 17 amino acids. Germline CDR1 reads LGHNA; CDR2 reads YSLEER. CDR3 in DNA: TGCGCCAGCAGCCAAGATGCCGGCAGCGGGACCTACAATGAGCAGTTCTTC. Its translation: CASSQDAGSGTYNEQFF.

This sequence joins TRBV7-2 and TRBJ2-1; D might be TRBD1 or TRBD2, each matching 6 bases. The J call may be mistaken, given a closer DNA end match to TRBJ2-7. This CDR3 region has 15 residues. Germline-derived CDR1 and CDR2 are SGHTA and FQGNSA. The CDR3 loop is CASSYEGGSYNEQYF. CDR3 in DNA: TGTGCCAGCAGCTATGAGGGGGGCTCCTACAATGAGCAGTACTTC.

This clonotype has only a few counts. The chain uses TRBV7-3 and TRBJ2-7; D possibly corresponds to TRBD1 (5 bases). The CDR3 sequence is 15 residues long. Trimming removed 9 bases at V and 2 bases at J, with 20 bases between. Per germline, CDR1 SGHTA and CDR2 FQGTGA. DNA for the CDR3: TGTGCCAGTTTACAGGTGTCGGCAAAAACCTACGAGCAGTACTTC. Amino acids: CASLQVSAKTYEQYF.

This clonotype was detected only once. V is TRBV20-1 and J is TRBJ2-7; D unresolved. CDR1 and CDR2 from the germline V gene are DFQATT and SNEGSKA (reference sequence). Between the trimmed V and J ends, which lost 5 bases and 2 bases, there was a span of 16 bases. CDR3 size: 14 residues. CDR3 coding DNA: TGCAGTGCTTGGGCGGCAGACGAACCCTACGAGCAGTACTTC. Its protein is CSAWAADEPYEQYF.

This clonotype was seen a single time. A read error may account for a junction end that differs from germline. The genes are TRBV5-6 and TRBJ2-6; TRBD2 might be the D (5 bases). This CDR3 has 12 amino acids. Germline CDR1 SGHDT, CDR2 YYEEEE. This chain's CDR3 is CASSSRGYVRTF. DNA for the CDR3: TGTGCCAGCAGTTCACGGGGATACGTCCGGACTTTC.

The rearrangement links TRBV7-9 to TRBJ2-7; D is possibly TRBD1 (5 bases). The CDR3 consists of 16 residues. V dropped 0 bases and J dropped 7 bases, with 19 bases sitting between them. Per germline, CDR1 SEHNR and CDR2 FQNEAQ (reference sequence). The CDR3 here is CASSLAPVRAYNEQYF. The CDR3 nucleotides read TGTGCCAGCAGCTTAGCTCCGGTCAGGGCTTACAATGAGCAGTACTTC.

This clonotype was picked up a small number of times. The chain employs TRBV6-5 and TRBJ2-7, with D possibly matching TRBD1 (5 bases). Germline V CDR1 and CDR2: MNHEY, SVGAGI. V was clipped by 5 bases and J by 3 bases, with 20 bases between them. This CDR3 region has 16 residues. The CDR3 region is CASSRRLTAQYYEQYF. CDR3 nucleotide sequence: TGTGCCAGCAGTCGACGATTGACAGCACAATACTACGAGCAGTACTTC.

The chain joins TRBV5-6 to TRBJ1-4; D is unclear. The germline CDR1 and CDR2 sequences are SGHDT and YYEEEE. This CDR3 region has 15 residues. V lost 1 base and J lost 0, with 7 bases in between. CDR3 amino acids: CASSLWGATNEKLFF. In DNA form, the CDR3 reads TGTGCCAGCAGCTTGTGGGGAGCAACTAATGAAAAACTGTTTTTT.

This clonotype was observed a handful of times. V usage is TRBV4-2 and J usage is TRBJ2-6, with D uncertain. The CDR3 contains 19 residues. Germline V gives CDR1 LGHNA, CDR2 YNFKEQ. V was trimmed by 0 bases and J by 0 bases, leaving 15 bases between them. The CDR3 coding sequence is TGTGCCAGCAGCCAAGATCTTGCAGGTATGAGCTCTGGGGCCAACGTCCTGACTTTC. Its translation is CASSQDLAGMSSGANVLTF.

The chain is built from TRBV7-8 and TRBJ2-7, with 12 bases matching TRBD2. Germline V gene lookup returns CDR1 SGHVS and CDR2 FQNEAQ. The CDR3 spans 18 residues. With 1 base clipped from V and 7 bases from J, the junction kept 14 bases outside the gene matches. The CDR3 region is CASSLGLAGGYTWGEQYF. CDR3 DNA sequence: TGTGCCAGCAGCTTAGGTCTAGCGGGAGGGTACACCTGGGGGGAGCAGTACTTC.

Concerning this clonotype itself: One end of the junction is discordant with germline, which a read error may explain. The V and J genes are TRBV20-1 and TRBJ2-4; D is perhaps TRBD2 (6 bases). CDR1 is DFQATT and CDR2 is SNEGSKA in the germline V gene (reference sequence). This CDR3 region has 18 residues. CDR3 coding DNA: TGCAATGCTAGAGATTGGAGGGGTGAATCCATAGCCAAAAACATTCAGTACTTC. This gives the protein CNARDWRGESIAKNIQYF.